This TCR beta chain was sequenced for a study of T cell responses to AZD1222 COVID-19 vaccine. The table came from immunoSEQ multiplex PCR; TCRdb's copy has only in-frame clones and leaves some out. The sample holds under 150,000 clones, 80% to 90% seen once. Findings of the study overall: Clonal diversity may have been underestimated in mostly white British donors. Receipt of two AZD1222 doses was followed by a rise in Spike-specific TCR breadth and depth. In all cases, repertoires were sampled only after the peak T cell response. Regions left unmutated in variants are reportedly the target of nearly half of spike-specific TCRs.

This CDR3 region has 15 residues. Germline lookup yields CDR1 MNHEY and CDR2 SVGAGI. J lost 0 bases, V lost 6 bases, and 5 bases had no gene match. Worth noting for this clone: The antigen is undetermined.

This TCR came from an adult in good health. The chain uses TRBV6-5 and TRBJ2-1, with 7 positions matching TRBD1. Sequenced here: peripheral blood, sampled on day 0 of MenACWY control vaccination. CDR3 amino acids: CASRRGQSSYNEQFF. CDR3 coding DNA: TGTGCCAGCAGACGGGGACAGAGCTCCTACAATGAGCAGTTCTTC.